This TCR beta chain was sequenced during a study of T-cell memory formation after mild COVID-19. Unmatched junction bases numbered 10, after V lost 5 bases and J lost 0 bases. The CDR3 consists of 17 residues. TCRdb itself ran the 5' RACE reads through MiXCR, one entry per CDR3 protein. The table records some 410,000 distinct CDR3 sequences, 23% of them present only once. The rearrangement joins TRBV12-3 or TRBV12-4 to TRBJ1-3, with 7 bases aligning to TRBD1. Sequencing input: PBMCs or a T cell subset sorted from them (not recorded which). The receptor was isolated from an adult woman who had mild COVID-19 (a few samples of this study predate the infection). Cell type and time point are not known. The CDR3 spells CASSHLYTGVSGNTIYF. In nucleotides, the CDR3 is TGTGCCAGCAGTCACCTCTATACAGGGGTCTCTGGAAACACCATATATTTT.